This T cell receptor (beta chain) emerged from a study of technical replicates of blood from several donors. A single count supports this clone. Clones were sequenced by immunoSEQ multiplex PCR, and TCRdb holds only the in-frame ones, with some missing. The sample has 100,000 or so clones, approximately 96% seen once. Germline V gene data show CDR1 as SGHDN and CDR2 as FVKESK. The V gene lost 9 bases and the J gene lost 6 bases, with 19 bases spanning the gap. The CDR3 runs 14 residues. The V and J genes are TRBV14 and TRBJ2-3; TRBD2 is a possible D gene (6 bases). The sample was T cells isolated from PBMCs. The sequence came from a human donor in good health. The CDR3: CASRAGTPIDTQYF. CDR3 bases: TGTGCCAGTCGGGCGGGGACCCCCATCGATACGCAGTATTTT.